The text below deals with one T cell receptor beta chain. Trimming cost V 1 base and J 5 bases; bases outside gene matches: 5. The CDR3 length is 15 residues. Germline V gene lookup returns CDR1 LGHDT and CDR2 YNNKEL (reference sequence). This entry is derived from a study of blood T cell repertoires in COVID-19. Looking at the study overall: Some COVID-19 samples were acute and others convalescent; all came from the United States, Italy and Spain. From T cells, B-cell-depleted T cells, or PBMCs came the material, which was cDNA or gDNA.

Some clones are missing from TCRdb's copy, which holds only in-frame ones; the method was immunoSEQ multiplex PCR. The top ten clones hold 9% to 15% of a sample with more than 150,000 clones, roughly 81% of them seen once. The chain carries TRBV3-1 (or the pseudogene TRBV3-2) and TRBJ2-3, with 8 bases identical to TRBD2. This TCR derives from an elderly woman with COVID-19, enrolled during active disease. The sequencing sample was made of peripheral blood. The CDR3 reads CASSQAGGHGDTQYF. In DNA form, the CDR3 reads TGTGCCAGCAGCCAAGCGGGGGGGCATGGAGATACGCAGTATTTT.